The entry that follows covers one TCR beta chain sequence. No antigen is known for it. These data are taken from a study of OX40 agonist ivuxolimab in advanced cancers. Turning to the study itself: Cancers in dose escalation were hepatocellular, melanoma, renal cell and head and neck.

The trim removed 9 bases at V and 2 bases at J, leaving 7 bases unmatched. The CDR3 runs to 15 residues. CDR1 is SNHLY and CDR2 is FYNNEI in the germline V gene. Data came from immunoSEQ multiplex PCR; TCRdb stores just in-frame clones and leaves some out. The sample contains 55,000 to 65,000 clones, roughly 82% of which appear only once. Study-wide points: At 0.1 to 3.0 mg/kg, clonal expansion of CD4+ and CD8+ blood T cells had occurred by week 6. Average numbers of expanded clones were greater in CD8+ T cells than in CD4+. Some nonresponders likewise displayed low normalized T-cell clonal expansion.

The TCR sequence derives from an adult with an advanced solid tumor such as melanoma, head and neck, liver or kidney cancer. This rearrangement joins TRBV2 to TRBJ2-7, with 13 bases matching TRBD2. This material consisted of CD4+ or CD8+ T cells sorted from blood, taken in a trial of the OX40 agonist ivuxolimab. The CDR3 sequence is CASSSGLAGAYEQYF. The CDR3 DNA follows: TGTGCCAGTTCCAGCGGACTAGCGGGGGCCTACGAGCAGTACTTC.